This T cell receptor (beta chain) was identified in a study of T cells in Graves' hyperthyroidism and ophthalmopathy. Researchers amplified the TCR beta CDR3 regions from RNA transcripts. RT-PCR in the first round (using the HTBI primer set) targeted the TCR CDR3. TCRdb reprocessed the multiplex PCR reads via MiXCR and lists one record per CDR3 protein. The sample records about 540,000 distinct CDR3 sequences, 46% being singletons. Turning to this clonotype: Its cognate antigen is unknown.

Graves' hyperthyroidism was deemed stable absent ophthalmopathy progression within 18 months. On the basis of clinical symptoms, serum thyroxine and TRAb, thyroid ultrasound and orbital computed tomography, diagnoses were made. Regarding the study as a whole: Most clonotypes expanded in thyroid above 0.001 were likewise present in blood.

CDR3 length: 14 residues. The germline V and J ends were trimmed by 0 bases and 6 bases, with 12 bases remaining between them. Germline V lookup: CDR1 SGHRS, CDR2 YFSETQ. Sequenced sample: peripheral blood or thyroid tissue (not recorded which). This sequence joins TRBV5-1 and TRBJ1-2; maybe TRBD1 (5 bases). The clonotype was recovered from a woman aged 18-35 years with Graves' hyperthyroidism. The CDR3: CASSLVQGLNGYTF. The CDR3 nucleotides read TGCGCCAGCAGCTTGGTCCAGGGTCTAAATGGCTACACCTTC.